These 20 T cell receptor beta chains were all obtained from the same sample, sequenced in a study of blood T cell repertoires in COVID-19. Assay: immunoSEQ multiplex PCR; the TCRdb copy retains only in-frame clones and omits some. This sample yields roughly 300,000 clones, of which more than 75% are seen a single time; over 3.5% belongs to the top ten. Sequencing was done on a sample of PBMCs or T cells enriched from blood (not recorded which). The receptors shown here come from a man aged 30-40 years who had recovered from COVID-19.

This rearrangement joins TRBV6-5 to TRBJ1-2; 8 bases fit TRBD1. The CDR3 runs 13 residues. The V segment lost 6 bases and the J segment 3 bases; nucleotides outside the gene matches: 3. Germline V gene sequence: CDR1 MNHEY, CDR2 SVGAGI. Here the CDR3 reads CASRMDRDYGYTF. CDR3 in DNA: TGTGCCAGCAGGATGGACAGGGACTATGGCTACACCTTC.

CDR3 region: CASSLGQGLETQYF. The CDR3 DNA reads as TGTGCCAGCAGCTTGGGACAGGGGTTGGAGACCCAGTACTTC. This rearrangement joins TRBV7-9 to TRBJ2-5, with 10 bases matching TRBD1. Trimming cost V 3 bases and J 5 bases; bases outside gene matches: 3. This CDR3 region has 14 residues. In germline, CDR1 is SEHNR, CDR2 FQNEAQ (reference sequence). The variable domain in full, with the rest retrieved from reference TRBV7-9 and TRBJ2-5, is DTGVSQNPRHKITKRGQNVTFRCDPISEHNRLYWYRQTLGQGPEFLTYFQNEAQLEKSRLLSDRFSAERPKGSFSTLEIQRTEQGDSAMYLCASSLGQGLETQYFGPGTRLLVL.

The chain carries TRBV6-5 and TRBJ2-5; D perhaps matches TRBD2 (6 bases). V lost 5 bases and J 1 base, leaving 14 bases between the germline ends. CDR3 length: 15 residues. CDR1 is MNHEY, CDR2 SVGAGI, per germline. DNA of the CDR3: TGTGCCAGCAGTCCATCTAGCGCCTTCCAAGAGACCCAGTACTTC. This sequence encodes CASSPSSAFQETQYF.

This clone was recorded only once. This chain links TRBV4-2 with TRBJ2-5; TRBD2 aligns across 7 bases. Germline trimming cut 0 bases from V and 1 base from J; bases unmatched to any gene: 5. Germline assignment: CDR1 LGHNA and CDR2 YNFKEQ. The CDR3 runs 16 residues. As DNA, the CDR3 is TGTGCCAGCAGCCAAGATAGGGCTAGCGGCCAAGAGACCCAGTACTTC. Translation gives CASSQDRASGQETQYF.

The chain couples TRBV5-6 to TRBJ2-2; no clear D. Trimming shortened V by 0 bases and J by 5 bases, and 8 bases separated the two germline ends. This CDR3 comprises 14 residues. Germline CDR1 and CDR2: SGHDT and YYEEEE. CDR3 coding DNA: TGTGCCAGCAGCTTGGGATTGCTAACCGGGGAGCTGTTTTTT. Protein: CASSLGLLTGELFF.

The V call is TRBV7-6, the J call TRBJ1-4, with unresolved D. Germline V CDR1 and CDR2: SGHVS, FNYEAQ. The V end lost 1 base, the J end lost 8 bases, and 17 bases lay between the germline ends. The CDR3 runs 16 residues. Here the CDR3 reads CASSLEWPRPGEKLFF. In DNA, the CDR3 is TGTGCCAGCAGCTTAGAGTGGCCACGACCGGGGGAAAAACTGTTTTTT.

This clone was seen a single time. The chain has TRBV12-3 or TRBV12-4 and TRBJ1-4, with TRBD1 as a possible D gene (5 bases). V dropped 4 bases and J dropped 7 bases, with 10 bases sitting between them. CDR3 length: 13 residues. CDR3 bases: TGTGCCAGCAGTTCCAGGGATACTGAAAAACTGTTTTTT. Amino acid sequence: CASSSRDTEKLFF.

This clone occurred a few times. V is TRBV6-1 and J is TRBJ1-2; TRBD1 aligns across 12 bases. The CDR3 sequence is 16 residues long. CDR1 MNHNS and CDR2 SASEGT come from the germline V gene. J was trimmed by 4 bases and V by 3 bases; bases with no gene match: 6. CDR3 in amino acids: CASSEGTGQGAYGYTF. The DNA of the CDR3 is TGTGCCAGCAGTGAGGGTACGGGACAGGGGGCCTATGGCTACACCTTC.

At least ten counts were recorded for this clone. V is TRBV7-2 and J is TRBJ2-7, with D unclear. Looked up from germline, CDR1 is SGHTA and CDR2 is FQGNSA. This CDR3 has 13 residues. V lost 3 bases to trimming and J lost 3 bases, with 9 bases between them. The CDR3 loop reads CASSLRNSYEQYF. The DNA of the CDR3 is TGTGCCAGCAGCTTGAGAAACAGCTACGAGCAGTACTTC.

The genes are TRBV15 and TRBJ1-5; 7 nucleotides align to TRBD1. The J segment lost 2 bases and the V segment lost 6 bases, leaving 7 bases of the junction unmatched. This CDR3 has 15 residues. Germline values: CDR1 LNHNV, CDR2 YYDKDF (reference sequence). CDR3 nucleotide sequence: TGTGCCACCAGAGGGACCGGGACAGGCAATCAGCCCCAGCATTTT. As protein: CATRGTGTGNQPQHF.

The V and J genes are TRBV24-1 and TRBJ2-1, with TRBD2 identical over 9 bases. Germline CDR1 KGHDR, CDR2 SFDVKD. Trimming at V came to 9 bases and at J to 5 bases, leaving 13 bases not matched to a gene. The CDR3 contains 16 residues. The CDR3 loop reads CATVEWAGGPNNEQFF. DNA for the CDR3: TGTGCCACCGTTGAGTGGGCGGGAGGGCCAAACAATGAGCAGTTCTTC.

CDR3 sequence reads: CASSGTYRVGKETQYF. The DNA of the CDR3 is TGTGCCAGTAGCGGGACCTACAGGGTCGGGAAAGAGACCCAGTACTTC. The chain employs TRBV19 and TRBJ2-5, with TRBD1 as a possible D gene (6 bases). The CDR3 length is 16 residues. CDR1 is LNHDA, CDR2 SQIVND, per germline (reference sequence). The V and J ends lost 6 bases and 3 bases respectively, with 20 bases between them.

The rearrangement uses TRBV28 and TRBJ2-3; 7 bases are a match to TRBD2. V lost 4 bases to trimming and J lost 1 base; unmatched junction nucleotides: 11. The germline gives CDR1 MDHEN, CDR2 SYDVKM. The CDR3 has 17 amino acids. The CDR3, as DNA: TGTGCCAGCAGTTCCCCCCACACGGGGGGAGGCACAGATACGCAGTATTTT. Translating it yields CASSSPHTGGGTDTQYF.

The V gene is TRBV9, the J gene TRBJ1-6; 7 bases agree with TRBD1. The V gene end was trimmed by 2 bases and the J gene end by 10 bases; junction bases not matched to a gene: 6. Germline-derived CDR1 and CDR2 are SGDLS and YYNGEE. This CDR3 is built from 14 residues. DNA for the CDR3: TGTGCCAGCAGCGTCCGACAGGGTGGCTCACCCCTCCACTTT. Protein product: CASSVRQGGSPLHF. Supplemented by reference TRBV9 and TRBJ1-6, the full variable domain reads DSGVTQTPKHLITATGQRVTLRCSPRSGDLSVYWYQQSLDQGLQFLIQYYNGEERAKGNILERFSAQQFPDLHSELNLSSLELGDSALYFCASSVRQGGSPLHFGNGTRLTVT.

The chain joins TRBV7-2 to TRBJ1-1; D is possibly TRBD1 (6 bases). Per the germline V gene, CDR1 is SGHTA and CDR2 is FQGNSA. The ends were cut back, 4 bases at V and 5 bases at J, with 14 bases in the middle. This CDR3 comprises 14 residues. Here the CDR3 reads CASSWVDRRTEAFF. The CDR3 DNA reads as TGTGCCAGCAGCTGGGTCGACAGGCGTACTGAAGCTTTCTTT.

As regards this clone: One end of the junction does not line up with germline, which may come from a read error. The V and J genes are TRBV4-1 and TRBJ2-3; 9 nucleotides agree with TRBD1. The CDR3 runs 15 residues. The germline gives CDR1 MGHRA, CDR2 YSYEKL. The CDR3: CASNQQGANTDTQYF. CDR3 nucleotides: TGCGCCAGCAACCAACAGGGGGCGAACACAGATACGCAGTATTTT.

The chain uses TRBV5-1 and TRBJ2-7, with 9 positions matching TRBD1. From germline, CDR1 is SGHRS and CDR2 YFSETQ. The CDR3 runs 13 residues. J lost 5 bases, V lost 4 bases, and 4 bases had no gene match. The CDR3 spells CASSRQGGDEQYF. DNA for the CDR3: TGCGCCAGCAGCAGACAGGGGGGGGACGAGCAGTACTTC.

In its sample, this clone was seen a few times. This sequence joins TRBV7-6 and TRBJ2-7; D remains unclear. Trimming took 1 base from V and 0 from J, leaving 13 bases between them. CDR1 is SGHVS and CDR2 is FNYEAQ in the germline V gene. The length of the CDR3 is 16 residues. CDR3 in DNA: TGTGCCAGCAGCTTAGGCCGATTGGGCCCCTCCTACGAGCAGTACTTC. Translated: CASSLGRLGPSYEQYF. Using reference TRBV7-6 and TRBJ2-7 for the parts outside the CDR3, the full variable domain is GAGVSQSPRYKVTKRGQDVALRCDPISGHVSLYWYRQALGQGPEFLTYFNYEAQQDKSGLPNDRFSAERPEGSISTLTIQRTEQRDSAMYRCASSLGRLGPSYEQYFGPGTRLTVT.

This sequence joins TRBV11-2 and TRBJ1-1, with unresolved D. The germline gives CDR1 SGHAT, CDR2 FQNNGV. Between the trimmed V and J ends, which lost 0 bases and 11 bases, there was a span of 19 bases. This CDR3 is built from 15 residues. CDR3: CASSLDRSRLRVAFF. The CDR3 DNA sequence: TGTGCCAGCAGCTTAGATCGTAGTAGACTGAGGGTGGCTTTCTTT.

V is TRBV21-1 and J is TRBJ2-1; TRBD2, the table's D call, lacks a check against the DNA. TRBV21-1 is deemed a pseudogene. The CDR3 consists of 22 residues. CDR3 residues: CASSKDSRNRQDLAGGSGEQFF. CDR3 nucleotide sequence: TGTGCCAGCAGCAAAGACTCGAGAAATCGACAAGACCTAGCGGGGGGTTCAGGTGAGCAGTTCTTC.